Below, 11 T cell receptor beta chains from the same sample are listed, as sequenced in a study of blood T cell repertoires in COVID-19 (TCRdb year 2020). The receptor library was made with the immunoSEQ multiplex PCR assay. Entries here come from immuneACCESS through TCRdb and include only in-frame sequences with V and J called. Some clones fail to appear in such tables; in the studies checked, an unresolved V gene covers under half of the shortfall, and the cause of the remainder is unknown. The sample contains tens of thousands of clones, 90% to 95% of them found a single time. The ten largest clones take up 1.5% to 2% of the sample. The sequencing sample was made of peripheral blood. The origin of the receptors is a woman in her forties or fifties in a cohort sampled during active COVID-19.

The V gene is TRBV27, the J gene TRBJ1-6; D gene unclear. The CDR3 sequence is 15 residues long. V lost 2 bases and J 7 bases, leaving 12 bases between the germline ends. The germline gives CDR1 MNHEY, CDR2 SMNVEV (reference sequence). CDR3 in amino acids: CASSLNNLQNSPLHF. The CDR3 DNA sequence: TGTGCCAGCAGTTTAAATAATTTACAGAATTCACCCCTCCACTTT.

This chain links TRBV3-1 (or the pseudogene TRBV3-2) with TRBJ1-1; the D gene is possibly TRBD1 (5 bases). V was cut by 4 bases and J by 3 bases, with 9 bases left in between. CDR1 is LGHDT, CDR2 YNNKEL, per germline (reference sequence). This CDR3 has 13 amino acids. In DNA, the CDR3 is TGTGCCAGCAGCCCGACGGGGGACACTGAAGCTTTCTTT. Its protein is CASSPTGDTEAFF.

This sequence joins TRBV28 and TRBJ1-4; 8 nucleotides agree with TRBD1. Germline CDR1 reads MDHEN; CDR2 reads SYDVKM. This CDR3 is built from 16 residues. V lost 3 bases and J lost 3; bases outside the gene matches: 6. This chain's CDR3 is CASSFSQGAANEKLFF. CDR3 in DNA: TGTGCCAGCAGTTTTTCTCAGGGGGCGGCTAATGAAAAACTGTTTTTT.

The chain links TRBV12-3 or TRBV12-4 to TRBJ1-1; 8 positions match TRBD1. V shed 6 bases, J shed 5 bases, and the junction held 5 bases outside the gene matches. The CDR3 is made up of 13 amino acids. This CDR3 reads CASRYTGGTEAFF. The CDR3 DNA sequence: TGTGCCAGCAGATATACAGGGGGGACTGAAGCTTTCTTT.

Of note for this clone: Other DNA sequences in the same sample also yield this CDR3. V usage is TRBV20-1 and J usage is TRBJ2-5; possible D gene TRBD1, 5 bases. Deletions cut 7 bases from V and 2 bases from J, with 8 bases between. The CDR3 spans 11 residues. Germline V CDR1 and CDR2: DFQATT, SNEGSKA (reference sequence). CDR3 nucleotides: TGCAGTGTCCCAGGGCAAGAGACCCAGTACTTC. Translated, it gives CSVPGQETQYF.

This chain connects TRBV5-1 to TRBJ2-7; D perhaps matches TRBD2 (7 bases). V lost 6 bases, J lost 3 bases, and 25 bases lay in between. Per the germline V gene, CDR1 is SGHRS and CDR2 is YFSETQ. The CDR3 totals 17 residues. The CDR3 protein is CASTPGGGPPTNYEQYF. CDR3 sequence (DNA): TGCGCCAGCACCCCGGGGGGCGGGCCACCTACAAACTACGAGCAGTACTTC.

In its sample, this clone was seen once. The chain combines TRBV5-8 with TRBJ1-2, with D uncertain. This CDR3 has 13 amino acids. CDR1 and CDR2 (germline): SGHTS, YDEGEE. The V and J ends lost 0 bases and 4 bases respectively, with 7 bases between them. The DNA for the CDR3 is TGTGCCAGCAGCTTGGTTGGCAGCTATGGCTACACCTTC. Residues: CASSLVGSYGYTF.

This clone was seen a single time. The rearrangement uses TRBV10-3 and TRBJ2-1; perhaps TRBD2 as D (5 bases). The V end was cut by 4 bases, the J end by 6 bases, with 10 bases between. CDR3 size: 13 residues. Germline values: CDR1 ENHRY, CDR2 SYGVKD. As DNA, the CDR3 is TGTGCCATCAGTGGCGGACTTTCCAATGAGCAGTTCTTC. This codes for CAISGGLSNEQFF.

The V and J genes are TRBV11-2 and TRBJ2-5, with D possibly TRBD2 on 6 matching bases. Trimming removed 3 bases from V and 4 bases from J, with 12 bases in between. Looked up from germline, CDR1 is SGHAT and CDR2 is FQNNGV. This CDR3 spans 14 amino acids. CDR3 nucleotide sequence: TGTGCCAGCAGCTTCTGGGGGACTGGAGAGACCCAGTACTTC. Its protein is CASSFWGTGETQYF.

V gene TRBV3-1 (or the pseudogene TRBV3-2) combines with J gene TRBJ1-4, with a weak D call TRBD1 (6 bases). The V end was cut by 5 bases, the J end by 6 bases, with 16 bases between. There are 15 residues in the CDR3. Germline CDR1 reads LGHDT; CDR2 reads YNNKEL (reference sequence). Here the CDR3 reads CASSSLRGSDEKLFF. CDR3 nucleotide sequence: TGTGCCAGCAGCTCTCTCAGGGGAAGCGATGAAAAACTGTTTTTT.

This rearrangement joins TRBV19 to TRBJ2-1, with TRBD2 matching over 9 bases. Germline CDR1 LNHDA, CDR2 SQIVND (reference sequence). The CDR3 is 15 residues long. The V gene end was trimmed by 3 bases and the J gene end by 8 bases; junction bases not matched to a gene: 8. The CDR3 DNA is TGTGCCAGTAGTATGCTCGGCGGGGGGGCGGATGAGCAGTTCTTC. The encoded protein is CASSMLGGGADEQFF.